A selection of T cell receptor beta chains follows, all from one sample in a study of T cell changes during pregnancy in multiple sclerosis. Sequenced by immunoSEQ multiplex PCR; TCRdb stores in-frame clones only, minus some. The sample lists some 28,000 clones; around 89% were seen once. The sequencing here drew on CD4+ T cells from peripheral blood mononuclear cells, taken in the first trimester of pregnancy. Every receptor here comes from a female donor in good health, enrolled as a control in a pregnancy study. CDR3s include the opening cysteine and the closing phenylalanine or tryptophan. Fields, in order: V gene, clone size, D gene, CDR3 protein. D genes are given only for firm matches. Size values are once, few and many counts, or a class for expanded clones, and some rows have none.

V: TRBV5-6; size: few; D: TRBD2; CDR3: CASSLAGGGQETQYF
V: TRBV27; size: few; D: NA; CDR3: CASSFDGIGTDTQYF
V: TRBV7-2; size: NA; D: TRBD2; CDR3: CASSSRAGGRSYNEQFF
V: TRBV11-2; size: NA; D: TRBD2; CDR3: CASSLVGLAGGHYEQYF
V: TRBV14; size: NA; D: NA; CDR3: CASSQFLVRRVGFRGSEQYF
V: TRBV6-5; size: NA; D: TRBD1; CDR3: CASSLSTGDNSPLHF
V: TRBV29-1; size: NA; D: TRBD1; CDR3: CSVERDRVGTEAFF
V: TRBV4-1; size: NA; D: NA; CDR3: CASSQGSYSNQPQHF
V: TRBV28; size: NA; D: TRBD2; CDR3: CASSLTGRTSGFEQYF
V: TRBV29-1; size: medium-sized; D: TRBD1; CDR3: CSVGYGQGARDEQFF
V: TRBV7-9; size: NA; D: TRBD2; CDR3: CASSSGLAPYEQYF
V: TRBV19; size: NA; D: NA; CDR3: CASSIRTGEAFF
V: TRBV28; size: few; D: TRBD2; CDR3: CASEAAGGSYEQYF
V: TRBV20-1; size: NA; D: TRBD1; CDR3: CSAGDSYGYTF
V: TRBV4-2; size: NA; D: NA; CDR3: CASSQELVAYSTDTQYF
V: TRBV6-6; size: NA; D: NA; CDR3: CASRLRDSNNEQFF
V: TRBV5-1; size: few; D: NA; CDR3: CASTLGRGNTEAFF
V: TRBV20-1; size: once; D: NA; CDR3: CSARRQYEQYF
V: TRBV5-6; size: NA; D: NA; CDR3: CASSSRGRGTGDEQFF
V: TRBV7-7; size: NA; D: NA; CDR3: CASSLGERETQYF
V: TRBV2; size: NA; D: NA; CDR3: CASSEQDTNYGYTF
V: TRBV4-1; size: NA; D: TRBD2; CDR3: CASSQAWTSGGGTQYF
V: TRBV28; size: NA; D: TRBD2; CDR3: CASSSGGGDIYEQYF
V: TRBV4-1; size: NA; D: TRBD2; CDR3: CASSQDGLAGGNEQFF
V: TRBV7-2; size: NA; D: NA; CDR3: CASSTNRDFTYEQYF
V: TRBV27; size: NA; D: TRBD1; CDR3: CASSLSRTGQETQYF
V: TRBV9; size: NA; D: TRBD1; CDR3: CASSTTGGRNSPLHF
V: TRBV21-1; size: NA; D: NA; CDR3: CASSLQGPDTQYF
V: TRBV7-2; size: NA; D: NA; CDR3: CASSLGLYVSYEQYF
V: TRBV28; size: NA; D: TRBD1; CDR3: CASSLGDRGNTIYF
V: TRBV5-1; size: NA; D: TRBD1; CDR3: CASSFSGQGTTEAFF
V: TRBV12-1; size: NA; D: NA; CDR3: CASTSGWYAQPQHF
V: TRBV7-3; size: NA; D: NA; CDR3: CASSRGGFDEQFF
V: TRBV6-5; size: NA; D: NA; CDR3: CASSYLGGSGANVLTF
V: TRBV4-3; size: NA; D: NA; CDR3: CASSQAVGRVNTEAFF
V: TRBV5-5; size: NA; D: TRBD2; CDR3: CASSLSPLAGLYEQYF
V: TRBV10-1; size: NA; D: NA; CDR3: CATRAGFAGELFF
V: TRBV5-1; size: NA; D: NA; CDR3: CASSLEGDRNQPQHF
V: TRBV19; size: NA; D: NA; CDR3: CASRQTAYSGANVLTF
V: TRBV28; size: NA; D: TRBD1; CDR3: CASSLSQGAGSGEQFF
V: TRBV19; size: once; D: TRBD2; CDR3: CASSMSAMGLAGAPNTGELFF
V: TRBV7-2; size: NA; D: TRBD1; CDR3: CASSLRDRASEQYF
V: TRBV4-1; size: NA; D: NA; CDR3: CASSQLGGAKNIQYF
V: TRBV13; size: NA; D: TRBD1; CDR3: CASSTRGQGSSPLHF
V: TRBV7-2; size: NA; D: TRBD2; CDR3: CASSPGRSYNEQFF
V: TRBV2; size: NA; D: NA; CDR3: CATIDIVDEPYEQYF
V: TRBV5-1; size: NA; D: TRBD2; CDR3: CASSRFSGGATDEQYF
V: TRBV4-2; size: NA; D: NA; CDR3: CASSSRDGGDTEAFF
V: TRBV30; size: NA; D: NA; CDR3: CAWSAPLGVEAFF
V: TRBV20-1; size: NA; D: NA; CDR3: CSARANHEQFF
V: TRBV27; size: NA; D: TRBD2; CDR3: CASSSPWGRAEGDTQYF
V: TRBV2; size: NA; D: TRBD2; CDR3: CASSPGLAGNTETQYF
V: TRBV6-5; size: NA; D: NA; CDR3: CASSYGGAEAFF
V: TRBV11-3; size: NA; D: TRBD2; CDR3: CASSLGRREIADTQYF
V: TRBV7-9; size: NA; D: NA; CDR3: CASSLEGVTEAFF
V: TRBV5-1; size: NA; D: TRBD1; CDR3: CASSLARTGGADTQYF
V: TRBV6-1; size: NA; D: NA; CDR3: CASSESGWNTGELFF
V: TRBV7-9; size: NA; D: TRBD1; CDR3: CASSLGGTGGNEQFF
V: TRBV19; size: NA; D: TRBD1; CDR3: CASSVRDRVNSPLHF